These 3 T cell receptor beta chains originate from one sample sequenced in a study of OX40 agonist ivuxolimab in advanced cancers. TCRdb's table, derived via immunoSEQ multiplex PCR, lists solely in-frame clones and lacks some. The sample holds nearly 45,000 clones, around four fifths seen once. Sequences were derived from CD4+ or CD8+ T cells sorted from blood, sampled in a trial of the OX40 agonist ivuxolimab. The receptors were sampled from an adult with an advanced solid tumor such as melanoma, head and neck, liver or kidney cancer.

The count of this clone is one. This sequence joins TRBV7-9 and TRBJ2-3, with TRBD2 as a possible D gene (6 bases). Trimming shortened V by 4 bases and J by 4 bases, and 18 bases separated the two germline ends. From germline, CDR1 is SEHNR and CDR2 FQNEAQ (reference sequence). The CDR3 contains 16 residues. The DNA for the CDR3 is TGTGCCAGCAGCTCCGGGAGAGAGGGCGGGCCAGATACGCAGTATTTT. Its translation: CASSSGREGGPDTQYF.

The chain couples TRBV28 to TRBJ1-2, with D perhaps matching TRBD1 (6 bases). Per the germline V gene, CDR1 is MDHEN and CDR2 is SYDVKM. This CDR3 region has 15 residues. V was cut by 2 bases and J by 4 bases, with 14 bases left in between. The CDR3: CASSLIRGYFYGYTF. In DNA form, the CDR3 reads TGTGCCAGCAGTTTAATCAGGGGATACTTCTATGGCTACACCTTC.

The chain employs TRBV28 and TRBJ1-3; no reliable D call. Trimming cost V 1 base and J 0 bases, with 4 bases left between them. The CDR3 spans 14 residues. The germline CDR1 and CDR2 sequences are MDHEN and SYDVKM. CDR3 region: CASSLSVSGNTIYF. CDR3 sequence (DNA): TGTGCCAGCAGTTTATCGGTCTCTGGAAACACCATATATTTT.